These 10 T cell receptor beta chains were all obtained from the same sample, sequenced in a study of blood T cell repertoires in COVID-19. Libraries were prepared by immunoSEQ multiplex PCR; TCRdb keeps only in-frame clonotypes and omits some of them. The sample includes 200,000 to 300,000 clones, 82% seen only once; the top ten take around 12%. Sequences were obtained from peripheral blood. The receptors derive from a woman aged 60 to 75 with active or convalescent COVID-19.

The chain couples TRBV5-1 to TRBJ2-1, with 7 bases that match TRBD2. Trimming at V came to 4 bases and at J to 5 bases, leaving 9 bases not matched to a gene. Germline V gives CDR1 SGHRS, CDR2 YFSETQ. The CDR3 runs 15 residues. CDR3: CASSLSGDFNNEQFF. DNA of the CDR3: TGCGCCAGCAGCCTAAGCGGGGACTTCAACAATGAGCAGTTCTTC. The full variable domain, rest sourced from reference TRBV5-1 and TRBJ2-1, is KAGVTQTPRYLIKTRGQQVTLSCSPISGHRSVSWYQQTPGQGLQFLFEYFSETQRNKGNFPGRFSGRQFSNSRSEMNVSTLELGDSALYLCASSLSGDFNNEQFFGPGTRLTVL.

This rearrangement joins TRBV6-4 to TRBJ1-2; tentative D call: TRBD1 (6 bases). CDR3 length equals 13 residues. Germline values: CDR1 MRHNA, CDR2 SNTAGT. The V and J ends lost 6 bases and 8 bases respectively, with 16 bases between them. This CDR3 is CASRRTTGSGYTF. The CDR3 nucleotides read TGTGCCAGCAGAAGAACAACAGGGAGCGGCTACACCTTC.

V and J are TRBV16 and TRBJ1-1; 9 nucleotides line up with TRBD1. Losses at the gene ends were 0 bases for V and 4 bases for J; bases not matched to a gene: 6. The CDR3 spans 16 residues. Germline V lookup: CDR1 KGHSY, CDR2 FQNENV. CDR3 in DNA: TGTGCCAGCAGCCAATCCACAGGGGGCGGTCGCACTGAAGCTTTCTTT. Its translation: CASSQSTGGGRTEAFF.

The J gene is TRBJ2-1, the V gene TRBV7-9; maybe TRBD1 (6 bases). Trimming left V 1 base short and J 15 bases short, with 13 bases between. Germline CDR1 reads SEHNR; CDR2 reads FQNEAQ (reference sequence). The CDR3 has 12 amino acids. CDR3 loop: CASSLDYRVRFF. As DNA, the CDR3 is TGTGCCAGCAGCTTAGATTACAGGGTGAGGTTCTTC.

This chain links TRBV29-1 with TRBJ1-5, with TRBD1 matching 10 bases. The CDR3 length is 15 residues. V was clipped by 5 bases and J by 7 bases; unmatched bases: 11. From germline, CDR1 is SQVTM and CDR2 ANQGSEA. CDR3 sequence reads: CSVFEGTGAGQPQHF. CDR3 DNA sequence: TGCAGCGTTTTTGAAGGGACAGGGGCAGGGCAGCCCCAGCATTTT.

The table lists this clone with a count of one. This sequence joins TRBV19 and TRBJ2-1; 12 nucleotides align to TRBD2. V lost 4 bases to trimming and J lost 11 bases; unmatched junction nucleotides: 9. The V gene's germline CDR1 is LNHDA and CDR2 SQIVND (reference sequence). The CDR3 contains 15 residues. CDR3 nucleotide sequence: TGTGCCAGTAGTACCCAAAACCTAGCGGGGGGGAAGCAGTTCTTC. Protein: CASSTQNLAGGKQFF.

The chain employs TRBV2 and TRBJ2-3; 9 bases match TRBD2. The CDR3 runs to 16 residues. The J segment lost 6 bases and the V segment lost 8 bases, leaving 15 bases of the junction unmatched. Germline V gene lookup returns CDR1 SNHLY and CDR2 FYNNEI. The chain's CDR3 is CASASLEAGGRDTQYF. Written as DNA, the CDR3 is TGTGCCAGCGCCTCCTTGGAAGCGGGGGGTAGGGATACGCAGTATTTT. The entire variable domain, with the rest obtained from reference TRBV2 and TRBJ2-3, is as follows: EPEVTQTPSHQVTQMGQEVILRCVPISNHLYFYWYRQILGQKVEFLVSFYNNEISEKSEIFDDQFSVERPDGSNFTLKIRSTKLEDSAMYFCASASLEAGGRDTQYFGPGTRLTVL.

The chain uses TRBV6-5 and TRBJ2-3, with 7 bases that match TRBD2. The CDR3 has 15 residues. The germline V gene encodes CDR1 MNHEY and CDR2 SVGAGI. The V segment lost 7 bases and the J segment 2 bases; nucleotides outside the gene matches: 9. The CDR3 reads CASTESGATTDTQYF. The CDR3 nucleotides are TGTGCCAGCACCGAAAGCGGGGCCACCACAGATACGCAGTATTTT.

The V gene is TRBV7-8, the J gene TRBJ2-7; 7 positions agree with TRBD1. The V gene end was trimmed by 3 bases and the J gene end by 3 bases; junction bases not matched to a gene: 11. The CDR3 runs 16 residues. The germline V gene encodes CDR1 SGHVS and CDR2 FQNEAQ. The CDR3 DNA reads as TGTGCCAGCAGCTTCGAGGGGGCAAGAGTCGGCTACGAGCAGTACTTC. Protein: CASSFEGARVGYEQYF. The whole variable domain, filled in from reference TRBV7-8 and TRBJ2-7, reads GAGVSQSPRYKVAKRGQDVALRCDPISGHVSLFWYQQALGQGPEFLTYFQNEAQLDKSGLPSDRFFAERPEGSVSTLKIQRTQQEDSAVYLCASSFEGARVGYEQYFGPGTRLTVT.

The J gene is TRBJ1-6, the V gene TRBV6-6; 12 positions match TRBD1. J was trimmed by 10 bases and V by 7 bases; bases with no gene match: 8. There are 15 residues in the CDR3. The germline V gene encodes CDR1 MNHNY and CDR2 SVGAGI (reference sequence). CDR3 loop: CASNQGTGGGSPLHF. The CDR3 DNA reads TGTGCCAGCAATCAGGGGACAGGGGGCGGGTCACCCCTCCACTTT.